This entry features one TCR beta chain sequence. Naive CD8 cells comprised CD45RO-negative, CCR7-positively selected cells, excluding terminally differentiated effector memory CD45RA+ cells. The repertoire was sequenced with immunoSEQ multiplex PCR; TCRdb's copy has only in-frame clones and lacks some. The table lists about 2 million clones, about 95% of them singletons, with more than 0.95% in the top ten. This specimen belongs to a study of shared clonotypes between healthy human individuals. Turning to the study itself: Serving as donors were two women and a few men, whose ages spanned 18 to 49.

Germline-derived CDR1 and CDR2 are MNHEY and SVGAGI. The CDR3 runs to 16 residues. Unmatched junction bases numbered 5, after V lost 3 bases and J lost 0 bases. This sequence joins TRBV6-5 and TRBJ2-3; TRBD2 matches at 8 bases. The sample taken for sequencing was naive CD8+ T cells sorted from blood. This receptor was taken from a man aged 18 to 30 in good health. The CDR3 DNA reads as TGTGCCAGCAGTTATCAACTAGCGGCTAGCACAGATACGCAGTATTTT. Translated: CASSYQLAASTDTQYF.